One sample yielded the 27 T cell receptor beta chains listed below, sequenced in a study of cytomegalovirus exposure and HLA in healthy donors. PCR amplification relied on 60 Vbeta primers (plus 13 Jbeta primers). The table came from immunoSEQ multiplex PCR; TCRdb's copy has only in-frame clones and leaves some out. Of 100,000 to 130,000 clones in the sample, roughly 87% were seen once. The specimen was PBMCs. The origin of the receptors is a man aged 25-45 years in good health and CMV-seropositive.

This chain connects TRBV5-1 to TRBJ1-1; D gene unclear. Germline V gives CDR1 SGHRS, CDR2 YFSETQ. This CDR3 has 15 amino acids. The ends were cut back, 0 bases at V and 0 bases at J, with 9 bases in the middle. The CDR3 region is CASSLAGTMNTEAFF. The CDR3 DNA reads TGCGCCAGCAGCTTGGCGGGAACCATGAACACTGAAGCTTTCTTT. Combining the CDR3 with reference TRBV5-1 and TRBJ1-1 gives the whole variable domain KAGVTQTPRYLIKTRGQQVTLSCSPISGHRSVSWYQQTPGQGLQFLFEYFSETQRNKGNFPGRFSGRQFSNSRSEMNVSTLELGDSALYLCASSLAGTMNTEAFFGQGTRLTVV.

A few counts support this clone. The J gene is TRBJ2-5, the V gene TRBV7-6; the match to TRBD1 covers 10 bases. The DNA matches TRBJ2-7 better at its end, which makes the J call doubtful. Germline loops: CDR1 SGHVS, CDR2 FNYEAQ. The CDR3 sequence is 15 residues long. The CDR3 bases are TGTGCCAGCAGCTTGGGACAGGGGATTGCCTACGAGCAGTACTTC. It translates to CASSLGQGIAYEQYF.

The table lists this clone with a count of one. This chain connects TRBV10-2 to TRBJ2-7; D is undetermined. There are 15 residues in the CDR3. Trimming shortened V by 6 bases and J by 3 bases, and 18 bases separated the two germline ends. Germline-derived CDR1 and CDR2 are WSHSY and SAAADI. DNA of the CDR3: TGCGCCAGCAGCCTCCGGGTCAATAAAAACTACGAGCAGTACTTC. As protein: CASSLRVNKNYEQYF.

The chain couples TRBV18 to TRBJ2-7; a weak D match, TRBD1 (6 bases). Trimming pared 5 bases from V and 4 bases from J, leaving 21 bases between. The CDR3 has 16 residues. The germline gives CDR1 KGHSH, CDR2 LQKENI. CDR3 in amino acids: CASSLVRGQGTYEQYF. The CDR3 DNA follows: TGTGCCAGCTCATTAGTGAGAGGGCAGGGGACGTACGAGCAGTACTTC.

This chain links TRBV7-2 with TRBJ2-7; TRBD1 matches 8 bases. The CDR3 loop spans 13 amino acids. V lost 5 bases, J lost 7 bases, and 7 bases stayed unmatched. Germline V gene sequence: CDR1 SGHTA, CDR2 FQGNSA. CDR3 loop: CASSRRTGREQYF. CDR3 coding DNA: TGTGCCAGCAGCAGGCGGACAGGGCGGGAGCAGTACTTC.

The V and J genes are TRBV5-6 and TRBJ1-2; 7 bases are shared with TRBD1. The CDR3 covers 14 residues. CDR1 SGHDT and CDR2 YYEEEE come from the germline V gene. V shed 0 bases, J shed 5 bases, and the junction held 4 bases outside the gene matches. CDR3 loop: CASSLGDRPYGYTF. DNA for the CDR3: TGTGCCAGCAGCTTGGGGGACAGACCTTATGGCTACACCTTC.

V is TRBV7-6 and J is TRBJ1-6, with D uncertain. The CDR3 runs to 16 residues. Trimming pared 4 bases from V and 1 base from J, leaving 11 bases between. Germline CDR1 is SGHVS and CDR2 is FNYEAQ. This chain's CDR3 is CASSSSRGSYNSPLHF. In DNA, the CDR3 is TGTGCCAGCAGCTCATCCCGGGGATCCTATAATTCACCCCTCCACTTT.

This clone appeared a single time. The V call is TRBV19, the J call TRBJ2-1; D uncertain. This CDR3 region has 18 residues. Trimming shortened V by 4 bases and J by 2 bases, and 21 bases separated the two germline ends. The germline gives CDR1 LNHDA, CDR2 SQIVND (reference sequence). CDR3 sequence reads: CASSTDGFPLAPYNEQFF. The CDR3 DNA sequence: TGTGCCAGTAGTACCGACGGGTTCCCCCTCGCCCCCTACAATGAGCAGTTCTTC.

The chain couples TRBV9 to TRBJ1-2; 9 nucleotides match TRBD1. The J segment lost 7 bases and the V segment lost 4 bases, leaving 11 bases of the junction unmatched. CDR1 and CDR2 from the germline V gene are SGDLS and YYNGEE. The CDR3 length is 15 residues. The CDR3 is CASSPRDRVVGGYTF. CDR3 nucleotides: TGTGCCAGCAGCCCCCGGGACAGGGTTGTTGGTGGCTACACCTTC.

A remark on this clone: One end of the junction is discordant with germline, which a read error may explain. The chain employs TRBV7-9 and TRBJ1-1, with TRBD1 matching 8 bases. Germline values: CDR1 SEHNR, CDR2 FQNEAQ (reference sequence). The CDR3 extends over 15 amino acids. CDR3 region: CAGSLRSGGITEAFF. The CDR3, as DNA: TGTGCCGGCAGCTTAAGGTCAGGGGGCATCACTGAAGCTTTCTTT.

This sequence joins TRBV7-9 and TRBJ2-5; 9 bases are a match to TRBD1. The CDR3 length is 13 residues. V gave up 8 bases and J gave up 2 bases; unmatched junction bases: 3. Germline CDR1 SEHNR, CDR2 FQNEAQ (reference sequence). The CDR3 DNA follows: TGTGCCAGCGGGACAGGGCGACAAGAGACCCAGTACTTC. Its translation: CASGTGRQETQYF. Supplemented by reference TRBV7-9 and TRBJ2-5, the full variable domain reads DTGVSQNPRHKITKRGQNVTFRCDPISEHNRLYWYRQTLGQGPEFLTYFQNEAQLEKSRLLSDRFSAERPKGSFSTLEIQRTEQGDSAMYLCASGTGRQETQYFGPGTRLLVL.

Only one count was recorded for this clone. The V gene is TRBV6-1, the J gene TRBJ2-7; D possibly corresponds to TRBD2 (6 bases). The germline gives CDR1 MNHNS, CDR2 SASEGT. The CDR3 contains 15 residues. V shed 2 bases and J shed 0 bases, with 11 bases lying between them. The CDR3 nucleotides read TGTGCCAGCAGTGAACCAGCGGGCAGCTCCTACGAGCAGTACTTC. Translated: CASSEPAGSSYEQYF.

This clone showed up just once. The CDR3 region has the DNA TGTGCCTGGAGGAACAATCCTGGGGCCAACGTCCTGACTTTC. Its protein is CAWRNNPGANVLTF. The chain links TRBV30 to TRBJ2-6; D is undetermined. This CDR3 has 14 residues. In germline, CDR1 is GTSNPN, CDR2 SVGIG (reference sequence). V lost 3 bases and J lost 2, with 8 bases in between.

V and J are TRBV9 and TRBJ1-1; D not resolved. Germline assignment: CDR1 SGDLS and CDR2 YYNGEE. V was clipped by 0 bases and J by 4 bases, with 7 bases between them. There are 13 residues in the CDR3. The CDR3 nucleotides are TGTGCCAGCAGCGTAGAGCCCTCCACTGAAGCTTTCTTT. Amino acid sequence: CASSVEPSTEAFF. The full variable domain, its missing parts supplied by reference TRBV9 and TRBJ1-1, is DSGVTQTPKHLITATGQRVTLRCSPRSGDLSVYWYQQSLDQGLQFLIQYYNGEERAKGNILERFSAQQFPDLHSELNLSSLELGDSALYFCASSVEPSTEAFFGQGTRLTVV.

Regarding this clone: An end of the junction does not agree with germline; a read error may underlie this. J is TRBJ1-2 and V is TRBV6-1; 9 bases agree with TRBD1. From germline, CDR1 is MNHNS and CDR2 SASEGT. The CDR3 runs 13 residues. CDR3 amino acids: CASSDNFGDRAVF. CDR3 DNA sequence: TGTGCCAGCAGTGATAACTTTGGGGACAGGGCCGTCTTC.

A word on this clone: Sequence at one end of the junction differs from germline and may be a read error. The chain joins TRBV29-1 to TRBJ2-6; D is possibly TRBD1 (5 bases). The CDR3 length is 14 residues. Germline V gene data show CDR1 as SQVTM and CDR2 as ANQGSEA. In nucleotides, the CDR3 is TGCAGCGTTGAAAGGGGATCTGGGGCCAACGGCCTGACTTTC. Encoded protein: CSVERGSGANGLTF.

This clone has a single count. This rearrangement joins TRBV5-1 to TRBJ1-2; unclear D gene. Germline V lookup: CDR1 SGHRS, CDR2 YFSETQ. This CDR3 is 13 amino acids long. V lost 2 bases and J lost 3, with 8 bases in between. In nucleotides, the CDR3 is TGCGCCAGCAGCTTCTCCCCGGACTATGGCTACACCTTC. Its translation is CASSFSPDYGYTF.

The CDR3 DNA follows: TGCGCCAGCAGCTCAGGGGGCTCGAACACTGAAGCTTTCTTT. Its translation is CASSSGGSNTEAFF. The gene calls are TRBV5-1 and TRBJ1-1; TRBD1 agrees at 8 bases. The CDR3 has 14 amino acids. Germline CDR1 and CDR2: SGHRS and YFSETQ. After removal of 3 bases from V and 1 base from J, the junction contained 2 bases not matched to a gene.

The chain couples TRBV29-1 to TRBJ2-1, with D possibly being TRBD1 (6 bases). The CDR3 runs to 13 residues. CDR1 is SQVTM and CDR2 is ANQGSEA in the germline V gene. With 2 bases removed from V and 5 bases from J, the gap between germline ends came to 10 bases. The CDR3 bases are TGCAGCGTTGAACCGGACAGCCACAATGAGCAGTTCTTC. This translates into CSVEPDSHNEQFF.

This clone was counted once. The genes are TRBV27 and TRBJ1-1; D remains ambiguous. V dropped 1 base and J dropped 3 bases, with 6 bases sitting between them. Germline CDR1 MNHEY, CDR2 SMNVEV (reference sequence). The CDR3 contains 13 residues. The CDR3 DNA reads TGTGCCAGCAGTTTATTATGGCACACTGAAGCTTTCTTT. Protein product: CASSLLWHTEAFF.

V usage is TRBV7-9 and J usage is TRBJ1-5; tentative D call: TRBD1 (5 bases). Between the trimmed V and J ends, which lost 4 bases and 4 bases, there was a span of 11 bases. Germline V gene data show CDR1 as SEHNR and CDR2 as FQNEAQ (reference sequence). The CDR3 spans 14 residues. This chain's CDR3 is CASSYEGRNQPQHF. In DNA, the CDR3 is TGTGCCAGCAGCTACGAGGGGAGGAATCAGCCCCAGCATTTT.

The chain carries TRBV5-1 and TRBJ1-6, with D perhaps matching TRBD1 (5 bases). Germline CDR1 is SGHRS and CDR2 is YFSETQ. The CDR3 spans 16 residues. Trimming pared 0 bases from V and 7 bases from J, leaving 14 bases between. This chain's CDR3 is CASSLVEGAPNSPLHF. In DNA, the CDR3 is TGCGCCAGCAGCTTGGTGGAAGGGGCCCCAAATTCACCCCTCCACTTT.

This sequence joins TRBV6-5 and TRBJ1-1, with a weak D call TRBD1 (6 bases). V was shortened by 3 bases and J by 1 base, with 9 bases between the two germline ends. The CDR3 has 14 amino acids. Germline CDR1 reads MNHEY; CDR2 reads SVGAGI. CDR3 sequence reads: CASSYGQRNTEAFF. CDR3 coding DNA: TGTGCCAGCAGTTATGGACAGAGGAACACTGAAGCTTTCTTT.

The chain is built from TRBV7-6 and TRBJ2-1; TRBD1 is a possible D gene (6 bases). From germline, CDR1 is SGHVS and CDR2 FNYEAQ. The CDR3 is 15 amino acids. V dropped 4 bases and J dropped 1 base, with 11 bases sitting between them. The CDR3 bases are TGTGCCAGCAGCTCAAGGACAGCATCCTACAATGAGCAGTTCTTC. As protein: CASSSRTASYNEQFF.

The rearrangement joins TRBV19 to TRBJ1-1, with TRBD1 identical over 8 bases. Germline loops: CDR1 LNHDA, CDR2 SQIVND (reference sequence). The V gene end was trimmed by 9 bases and the J gene end by 5 bases; junction bases not matched to a gene: 14. The length of the CDR3 is 15 residues. CDR3 amino acids: CASISSGQVSTEAFF. CDR3 coding DNA: TGTGCCAGCATATCCTCGGGACAGGTTTCAACTGAAGCTTTCTTT.

The J gene is TRBJ2-3, the V gene TRBV6-1, with D hard to call. The V end was cut by 7 bases, the J end by 1 base, with 9 bases between. Germline CDR1 is MNHNS and CDR2 is SASEGT. The CDR3 totals 13 residues. The CDR3 nucleotides read TGTGCCAGCACGGGTTCTGGCACAGATACGCAGTATTTT. It codes for CASTGSGTDTQYF.

This clone has only one observation. CDR3: CASSSFSLRTGGYTF. CDR3 coding DNA: TGTGCCAGCAGCTCTTTCTCCCTGCGCACGGGTGGCTACACCTTC. The chain joins TRBV28 to TRBJ1-2; D ambiguous. CDR3 length equals 15 residues. From germline, CDR1 is MDHEN and CDR2 SYDVKM. The germline V and J ends were trimmed by 6 bases and 7 bases, with 21 bases remaining between them.